This record looks at one T cell receptor beta chain sequence and its context. TCRdb's table, derived via immunoSEQ multiplex PCR, lists solely in-frame clones and lacks some. The data hold about 210,000 clones, with around 81% observed a single time. The CDR3 extends over 14 amino acids. With 5 bases clipped from V and 3 bases from J, the junction kept 3 bases outside the gene matches. Germline assignment: CDR1 SGHDN and CDR2 FVKESK. The sample is drawn from a study of blood T cell repertoires in COVID-19. Specimen: peripheral blood. The clonotype was recovered from a woman between 70 and 85 years old with acute or convalescent COVID-19. The V and J genes are TRBV14 and TRBJ1-1; 10 nucleotides match TRBD1. CDR3 sequence (DNA): TGTGCCAGCAGCTACGGACAGGGGGACACTGAAGCTTTCTTT. It codes for CASSYGQGDTEAFF.